The 14 T cell receptor beta chains below all came from one sample that was sequenced in a study of cytomegalovirus exposure and HLA in healthy donors. Repertoires were generated with immunoSEQ multiplex PCR, while TCRdb's copy carries only in-frame clones and drops some. The profile covers over 200,000 clones, with around 88% appearing a single time and 2.9% taken by the ten largest. The sample comprised PBMCs. These receptors were obtained from a young woman in good health and CMV-seronegative.

This chain connects TRBV7-9 to TRBJ1-1, with D possibly matching TRBD1 (5 bases). V was trimmed by 3 bases and J by 4 bases, leaving 9 bases between them. Germline V gives CDR1 SEHNR, CDR2 FQNEAQ (reference sequence). There are 13 residues in the CDR3. The CDR3 here is CASSFGGGTEAFF. CDR3 sequence (DNA): TGTGCCAGCAGCTTTGGGGGGGGCACTGAAGCTTTCTTT.

The chain couples TRBV11-2 to TRBJ2-7; D gene unclear. Germline CDR1 SGHAT, CDR2 FQNNGV. V was trimmed by 3 bases and J by 2 bases, leaving 8 bases between them. The CDR3 is 13 amino acids. The CDR3 DNA sequence: TGTGCCAGCAGCTTTGAAGGAGCCTACGAGCAGTACTTC. This encodes CASSFEGAYEQYF. Supplemented by reference TRBV11-2 and TRBJ2-7, the full variable domain reads EAGVAQSPRYKIIEKRQSVAFWCNPISGHATLYWYQQILGQGPKLLIQFQNNGVVDDSQLPKDRFSAERLKGVDSTLKIQPAKLEDSAVYLCASSFEGAYEQYFGPGTRLTVT.

The genes are TRBV23-1 and TRBJ2-1, with 8 bases lining up with TRBD2. TRBV23-1 is an open reading frame, and its role is uncertain. J was trimmed by 5 bases and V by 3 bases; bases with no gene match: 15. The CDR3 extends over 18 amino acids. CDR3 loop: CASSHPPQRERKDNEQFF. CDR3 in DNA: TGCGCCAGCAGTCATCCCCCCCAGCGGGAGAGGAAGGACAATGAGCAGTTCTTC.

In nucleotides, the CDR3 is TGTGCCAGCAGCGCCTCCGGGACAGGGGTTTATGGCTACACCTTC. Its protein product is CASSASGTGVYGYTF. V usage is TRBV9 and J usage is TRBJ1-2; 10 bases map to TRBD1. The CDR3 totals 15 residues. V shed 3 bases, J shed 5 bases, and the junction held 7 bases outside the gene matches. Germline CDR1 SGDLS, CDR2 YYNGEE.

The chain carries TRBV5-6 and TRBJ2-7, with 9 bases aligning to TRBD1. Unmatched junction bases numbered 11, after V lost 3 bases and J lost 7 bases. Germline loops: CDR1 SGHDT, CDR2 YYEEEE. CDR3 size: 15 residues. CDR3 region: CASSWTGDRREEQYF. CDR3 nucleotides: TGTGCCAGCAGCTGGACAGGGGACCGGAGGGAGGAGCAGTACTTC.

This rearrangement joins TRBV7-9 to TRBJ1-3; TRBD1 is a possible D gene (5 bases). CDR1 is SEHNR, CDR2 FQNEAQ, per germline (reference sequence). There are 16 residues in the CDR3. The germline V and J ends were trimmed by 1 base and 0 bases, with 10 bases remaining between them. In DNA form, the CDR3 reads TGTGCCAGCAGCTTAGTAGACAGATCCTCTGGAAACACCATATATTTT. This translates into CASSLVDRSSGNTIYF. The full variable domain, its missing parts supplied by reference TRBV7-9 and TRBJ1-3, is DTGVSQNPRHKITKRGQNVTFRCDPISEHNRLYWYRQTLGQGPEFLTYFQNEAQLEKSRLLSDRFSAERPKGSFSTLEIQRTEQGDSAMYLCASSLVDRSSGNTIYFGEGSWLTVV.

The CDR3 DNA is TGTGCCAGCAGCGGGGACAGCTCCTACGAGCAGTACTTC. Translation: CASSGDSSYEQYF. The rearrangement uses TRBV2 and TRBJ2-7; TRBD1 agrees at 7 bases. Germline assignment: CDR1 SNHLY and CDR2 FYNNEI. The CDR3 loop spans 13 amino acids. Trimming took 6 bases from V and 0 from J; bases not matched to a gene: 2.

CDR3 region: CASVVRGLGELFF. CDR3 nucleotide sequence: TGTGCCAGCGTGGTCAGGGGGCTCGGGGAGCTGTTTTTT. This sequence joins TRBV6-1 and TRBJ2-2; TRBD1 matches at 8 bases. The germline V gene has CDR1 MNHNS and CDR2 SASEGT. The CDR3 length is 13 residues. V lost 8 bases to trimming and J lost 7 bases; unmatched junction nucleotides: 6.

The chain joins TRBV11-3 to TRBJ2-2; TRBD2 matches 7 bases. The germline V gene encodes CDR1 SGHNT and CDR2 YENEEA. This CDR3 spans 14 amino acids. Trimming took 3 bases from V and 6 from J; bases not matched to a gene: 4. This CDR3 reads CASSFGGSPGELFF. CDR3 DNA sequence: TGTGCCAGCAGCTTTGGCGGGAGTCCCGGGGAGCTGTTTTTT.

This clone was seen once. The rearrangement joins TRBV7-9 to TRBJ1-3, with D tentatively TRBD1 (5 bases). Trimming took off 7 bases at V and 0 bases at J, with 13 bases between the two ends. From germline, CDR1 is SEHNR and CDR2 FQNEAQ (reference sequence). This CDR3 is built from 15 residues. The CDR3 bases are TGTGCCAGCACCCGCGGGGGGTCCTCTGGAAACACCATATATTTT. Its protein product is CASTRGGSSGNTIYF. Full variable domain (remainder filled in from reference TRBV7-9 and TRBJ1-3): DTGVSQNPRHKITKRGQNVTFRCDPISEHNRLYWYRQTLGQGPEFLTYFQNEAQLEKSRLLSDRFSAERPKGSFSTLEIQRTEQGDSAMYLCASTRGGSSGNTIYFGEGSWLTVV.

CDR3: CASSGREGRGGVEQYF. CDR3 DNA sequence: TGTGCCAGCAGTGGGCGGGAGGGCCGAGGAGGGGTCGAGCAGTACTTC. V and J are TRBV27 and TRBJ2-7, with TRBD2 identical over 9 bases. The CDR3 totals 16 residues. Germline CDR1 and CDR2: MNHEY and SMNVEV (reference sequence). With 5 bases clipped from V and 6 bases from J, the junction kept 14 bases outside the gene matches.

The chain uses TRBV5-1 and TRBJ2-5, with D tentatively TRBD1 (5 bases). This CDR3 has 15 amino acids. Germline CDR1 SGHRS, CDR2 YFSETQ. Trimming took 1 base from V and 3 from J, leaving 13 bases between them. CDR3 region: CASSLRAGWEETQYF. CDR3 bases: TGCGCCAGCAGCTTGAGGGCAGGGTGGGAAGAGACCCAGTACTTC.

The chain employs TRBV20-1 and TRBJ2-1; D unclear. CDR3 length equals 11 residues. Germline lookup yields CDR1 DFQATT and CDR2 SNEGSKA (reference sequence). Trimming cost V 5 bases and J 7 bases, with 9 bases left between them. This CDR3 reads CSAPTWNEQFF. The DNA of the CDR3 is TGCAGTGCTCCTACCTGGAATGAGCAGTTCTTC.

The rearrangement joins TRBV7-8 to TRBJ2-5; TRBD2 agrees at 7 bases. V was pared by 4 bases and J by 2 bases, with 4 bases of the junction left unmatched. The CDR3 spans 14 residues. The germline V gene encodes CDR1 SGHVS and CDR2 FQNEAQ. CDR3 residues: CASSSRGSQETQYF. In nucleotides, the CDR3 is TGTGCCAGCAGCTCCCGCGGGAGTCAAGAGACCCAGTACTTC.